These 2 T cell receptor beta chains were sequenced from one sample in a study of identical twins. TCRdb reanalysed the 5' RACE reads using MiXCR and keeps one entry per CDR3 protein. The sample records about 520,000 distinct CDR3 sequences, about 20% being singletons. This sample also belongs to another study, concerning T cells expressing NK-cell markers.

The specimen sequenced was CD4+ T cells sorted from blood. The receptors derive from a woman under 30 in good health.

A few counts support this clonotype. The rearrangement joins TRBV5-5 to TRBJ2-7; D remains unclear. Germline V lookup: CDR1 SGHKS, CDR2 YYEKEE (reference sequence). V was clipped by 1 base and J by 2 bases, with 7 bases between them. This CDR3 has 13 amino acids. The DNA for the CDR3 is TGTGCCAGCAGCTTGAGCAGTCCCTACGAGCAGTACTTC. This sequence encodes CASSLSSPYEQYF.

The rearrangement joins TRBV12-3 or TRBV12-4 to TRBJ2-5; the D is unclear. The CDR3 spans 15 residues. Trimming shortened V by 7 bases and J by 0 bases, and 15 bases separated the two germline ends. The CDR3 here is CASNPTEKNQETQYF. DNA of the CDR3: TGTGCCAGCAACCCAACAGAAAAAAACCAAGAGACCCAGTACTTC.